The clone carrying this TCR beta chain was picked up many times. No antigen is known for it. MiXCR, run by TCRdb on the 5' RACE reads, gives a single entry per CDR3 protein. The sample holds more than 500,000 distinct CDR3 sequences, approximately 5% seen once. This sample is part of a study of CD8 T cells in ankylosing spondylitis. Overall study results and limits: Seemingly distinctive of ankylosing spondylitis blood was a TCR beta motif formed by eight highly homologous variants. Disease-linked clones bore a CD8+ phenotype, appearing relatively rarely in peripheral blood.

CDR3 length equals 15 residues. Trimming at V came to 3 bases and at J to 8 bases, leaving 9 bases not matched to a gene. Germline V CDR1 and CDR2: KGHDR, SFDVKD. This TCR derives from a male donor with ankylosing spondylitis. The chain has TRBV24-1 and TRBJ2-1, with TRBD2 matching over 7 bases. The sample was blood, either unsorted or a sorted T cell fraction (not recorded which). CDR3: CATSDPREDIDEQFF. The CDR3 region has the DNA TGTGCCACCAGTGATCCCCGGGAGGACATCGATGAGCAGTTCTTC.